A single sample gave rise to the 28 T cell receptor beta chains below, sequenced in a study of T cells in Graves' hyperthyroidism and ophthalmopathy. Amplification of TCR beta CDR3 regions used RNA as the template. HTBI primers were the set used in a first-round RT-PCR of the TCR CDR3. TCRdb redid the calling of the multiplex PCR reads with MiXCR, one entry per CDR3 protein. This sample has roughly 380,000 distinct CDR3 sequences; approximately 13% occur once, and the top ten carry less than 25%. The sample consisted of blood. The receptors originated from a man aged 25-45 years with Graves' hyperthyroidism that later progressed to Graves' ophthalmopathy.

This clonotype was counted a few times. J is TRBJ2-7 and V is TRBV20-1; 8 bases match TRBD2. The CDR3 is 14 residues long. Germline loops: CDR1 DFQATT, CDR2 SNEGSKA (reference sequence). V gave up 1 base and J gave up 5 bases; unmatched junction bases: 7. This chain's CDR3 is CSARAGTSPHEQYF. CDR3 sequence (DNA): TGCAGTGCTAGAGCTGGGACTAGTCCCCACGAGCAGTACTTC.

In this sample, this clonotype turned up a few times. This chain connects TRBV7-2 to TRBJ2-7, with a weak D call TRBD1 (6 bases). This CDR3 has 15 amino acids. The germline gives CDR1 SGHTA, CDR2 FQGNSA. Trimming took off 0 bases at V and 2 bases at J, with 11 bases between the two ends. CDR3 sequence: CASSLAQGRTYEQYF. CDR3 in DNA: TGTGCCAGCAGCTTAGCACAGGGTAGGACCTACGAGCAGTACTTC.

This clonotype was observed at least ten times. The chain combines TRBV20-1 with TRBJ2-7; TRBD1 might be the D (6 bases). The V and J ends lost 5 bases and 2 bases respectively, with 10 bases between them. Germline V CDR1 and CDR2: DFQATT, SNEGSKA (reference sequence). The length of the CDR3 is 12 residues. The CDR3 protein is CSAQQGPYEQYF. CDR3 DNA: TGCAGTGCTCAACAGGGACCCTACGAGCAGTACTTC.

V usage is TRBV19 and J usage is TRBJ1-5; 8 nucleotides agree with TRBD1. This CDR3 spans 12 amino acids. Germline CDR1 is LNHDA and CDR2 is SQIVND (reference sequence). Trimming cost V 10 bases and J 2 bases; bases outside gene matches: 1. The CDR3 nucleotides are TGTGCCAAGGACAGGGGCAATCAGCCCCAGCATTTT. It translates to CAKDRGNQPQHF.

Ten or more counts support this clonotype. The gene calls are TRBV5-1 and TRBJ2-3; 10 bases are shared with TRBD1. With 5 bases clipped from V and 8 bases from J, the junction kept 11 bases outside the gene matches. Germline V gene lookup returns CDR1 SGHRS and CDR2 YFSETQ. CDR3 length: 15 residues. CDR3 DNA sequence: TGCGCCAGCAGATTTGGACAGGGGGGATCCCGTACGCAGTATTTT. Its protein is CASRFGQGGSRTQYF.

The sample holds many counts of this clonotype. The V gene is TRBV6-1, the J gene TRBJ2-3; 8 bases fit TRBD1. Losses at the gene ends were 3 bases for V and 5 bases for J; bases not matched to a gene: 13. Germline V gene data show CDR1 as MNHNS and CDR2 as SASEGT. The CDR3 extends over 17 amino acids. The CDR3 nucleotides read TGTGCCAGCAGTGACCTTCAAACAGGGGGAGGTGGAGATACGCAGTATTTT. This encodes CASSDLQTGGGGDTQYF.

This clonotype was counted ten times or more. The CDR3 region has the DNA TGTGCCAGCAGTCAACAGGGTTTTGGGGCCAACGTCCTGACTTTC. It specifies CASSQQGFGANVLTF. The chain has TRBV27 and TRBJ2-6, with D perhaps TRBD1 (6 bases). V was clipped by 5 bases and J by 3 bases, with 11 bases between them. The CDR3 is 15 amino acids. Germline V CDR1 and CDR2: MNHEY, SMNVEV (reference sequence).

The chain joins TRBV19 to TRBJ2-1, with 11 bases that match TRBD2. J lost 12 bases, V lost 4 bases, and 11 bases had no gene match. Germline values: CDR1 LNHDA, CDR2 SQIVND (reference sequence). CDR3 length: 15 residues. This chain's CDR3 is CASSTLAGVRAGQFF. For the CDR3, the DNA is TGTGCCAGTAGTACACTAGCGGGGGTAAGGGCAGGGCAGTTCTTC. The full variable domain, in which reference TRBV19 and TRBJ2-1 provide the parts outside the CDR3, is DGGITQSPKYLFRKEGQNVTLSCEQNLNHDAMYWYRQDPGQGLRLIYYSQIVNDFQKGDIAEGYSVSREKKESFPLTVTSAQKNPTAFYLCASSTLAGVRAGQFFGPGTRLTVL.

This clonotype was detected a few times. The chain recombines TRBV28 with TRBJ1-2; D gene unclear. The CDR3 totals 15 residues. Trimming stripped 6 bases from V and 6 bases from J, with 20 bases between. CDR1 and CDR2 from the germline V gene are MDHEN and SYDVKM. The CDR3: CASRTLGSRAHGYTF. CDR3 DNA sequence: TGTGCCAGCAGGACACTCGGCAGCCGGGCCCATGGCTACACCTTC.

This clonotype was observed many times. V usage is TRBV2 and J usage is TRBJ1-1; unclear D gene. Trimming pared 6 bases from V and 7 bases from J, leaving 15 bases between. The CDR3 is made up of 13 amino acids. CDR1 SNHLY and CDR2 FYNNEI come from the germline V gene. Here the CDR3 reads CASRRDTLSEAFF. CDR3 DNA: TGTGCCAGCAGACGCGACACCCTGAGTGAAGCTTTCTTT. The full variable domain, with the rest looked up from reference TRBV2 and TRBJ1-1, is EPEVTQTPSHQVTQMGQEVILRCVPISNHLYFYWYRQILGQKVEFLVSFYNNEISEKSEIFDDQFSVERPDGSNFTLKIRSTKLEDSAMYFCASRRDTLSEAFFGQGTRLTVV.

In this sample, this clonotype turned up many times. The chain recombines TRBV28 with TRBJ2-2, with 8 bases identical to TRBD1. The CDR3 is 15 amino acids. Germline V gives CDR1 MDHEN, CDR2 SYDVKM. V gave up 2 bases and J gave up 4 bases; unmatched junction bases: 3. The CDR3 loop is CASSLAGGLTGELFF. The CDR3 DNA sequence: TGTGCCAGCAGTTTAGCAGGGGGCCTCACCGGGGAGCTGTTTTTT.

This clonotype was seen repeatedly, ten times or more. The chain combines TRBV5-1 with TRBJ1-2, with TRBD1 identical over 8 bases. J lost 7 bases, V lost 4 bases, and 12 bases had no gene match. CDR3 length equals 15 residues. Germline CDR1 and CDR2: SGHRS and YFSETQ. CDR3 nucleotides: TGCGCCAGCAGCCCCGCCGGACAGGGTGTTGGTGGCTACACCTTC. Translated: CASSPAGQGVGGYTF.

This clonotype was counted only a few times. This chain connects TRBV28 to TRBJ1-5; a possible D gene is TRBD1 (6 bases). The CDR3 length is 13 residues. Germline CDR1 reads MDHEN; CDR2 reads SYDVKM. Trimming removed 6 bases at V and 6 bases at J, with 12 bases between. The CDR3 spells CASRSPGAQPQHF. The CDR3 bases are TGTGCCAGCAGGTCCCCAGGGGCTCAGCCCCAGCATTTT.

This clonotype was picked up many times. The chain has TRBV20-1 and TRBJ1-1, with 8 bases matching TRBD1. CDR1 and CDR2 from the germline V gene are DFQATT and SNEGSKA (reference sequence). The CDR3 has 15 residues. V was clipped by 0 bases and J by 3 bases; unmatched bases: 6. The CDR3 sequence is CSARDPRTGHTEAFF. CDR3 nucleotide sequence: TGCAGTGCTAGAGATCCCCGGACAGGGCACACTGAAGCTTTCTTT.

This sequence joins TRBV29-1 and TRBJ1-2; D gene ambiguous. V lost 4 bases, J lost 0 bases, and 9 bases lay in between. CDR1 SQVTM and CDR2 ANQGSEA come from the germline V gene. The CDR3 is 13 amino acids. The CDR3 nucleotides read TGCAGCGTTGTTTCCCAAACTAACTATGGCTACACCTTC. Its translation: CSVVSQTNYGYTF.

Comments on this clonotype: Just one base apart from a much larger clone, this may be a read error. In nucleotides, the CDR3 is TGTGCCAGCGGCTTGAGGGGGTCCTGGAACACTGAAGCTTTCTTT. Translation gives CASGLRGSWNTEAFF. The chain has TRBV11-3 and TRBJ1-1; TRBD1 is a possible D gene (6 bases). CDR3 length equals 15 residues. Germline loops: CDR1 SGHNT, CDR2 YENEEA. Full variable domain (remainder filled in from reference TRBV11-3 and TRBJ1-1): EAGVVQSPRYKIIEKKQPVAFWCNPISGHNTLYWYLQNLGQGPELLIRYENEEAVDDSQLPKDRFSAERLKGVDSTLKIQPAELGDSAVYLCASGLRGSWNTEAFFGQGTRLTVV.

This clonotype was observed many times. This rearrangement joins TRBV20-1 to TRBJ1-4; tentative D call: TRBD1 (5 bases). Trimming took 1 base from V and 7 from J, leaving 7 bases between them. This CDR3 has 12 amino acids. CDR1 DFQATT and CDR2 SNEGSKA come from the germline V gene (reference sequence). The CDR3 nucleotides read TGCAGTGCTAGAGGGGGACTTGAAAAACTGTTTTTT. The encoded protein is CSARGGLEKLFF.

This clonotype showed up many times. The chain has TRBV12-3 or TRBV12-4 and TRBJ2-1; 8 positions match TRBD2. The CDR3 is 15 residues long. The trim removed 1 base at V and 5 bases at J, leaving 4 bases unmatched. The CDR3 DNA reads as TGTGCCAGCAGTTTAGTGGCTAGCGGGCACAATGAGCAGTTCTTC. Translation gives CASSLVASGHNEQFF.

The sample holds a few counts of this clonotype. V and J are TRBV13 and TRBJ2-1, with D unresolved. The CDR3 extends over 13 amino acids. V lost 5 bases and J 5 bases, leaving 10 bases between the germline ends. Germline assignment: CDR1 PRHDT and CDR2 FYEKMQ (reference sequence). The CDR3 is CASSRRTNNEQFF. The DNA of the CDR3 is TGTGCCAGCAGCCGCCGGACGAACAATGAGCAGTTCTTC.

This clonotype occurred many times. The chain links TRBV27 to TRBJ2-1; the match to TRBD2 covers 7 bases. J lost 0 bases, V lost 6 bases, and 11 bases had no gene match. This CDR3 region has 17 residues. Per the germline V gene, CDR1 is MNHEY and CDR2 is SMNVEV (reference sequence). The CDR3 DNA is TGTGCCAGCAGCGCAGCGGGGCTCCGCACCTCCTACAATGAGCAGTTCTTC. The encoded protein is CASSAAGLRTSYNEQFF.

Comments on this clonotype: One end of the junction does not line up with germline, which may come from a read error. This sequence joins TRBV6-2 or TRBV6-3 and TRBJ1-6; D perhaps matches TRBD1 (6 bases). This CDR3 has 18 residues. CDR1 MNHEY and CDR2 SVGEGT come from the germline V gene. The CDR3 is CASKRGTDSYSYNSPLLF. The DNA for the CDR3 is TGTGCCAGCAAAAGGGGAACGGACAGTTACTCCTATAATTCACCCCTCCTCTTT.

Ten or more counts support this clonotype. V usage is TRBV15 and J usage is TRBJ2-7; 9 nucleotides line up with TRBD1. The V gene end was trimmed by 6 bases and the J gene end by 5 bases; junction bases not matched to a gene: 8. The germline gives CDR1 LNHNV, CDR2 YYDKDF (reference sequence). The length of the CDR3 is 14 residues. The CDR3 reads CATRGTGQGNEQYF. The CDR3 nucleotides are TGTGCCACCAGGGGAACAGGACAGGGGAACGAGCAGTACTTC.

This clonotype has a handful of counts. V gene TRBV10-2 combines with J gene TRBJ2-1; TRBD2 agrees at 8 bases. This CDR3 contains 18 residues. Germline lookup yields CDR1 WSHSY and CDR2 SAAADI. V trimming: 0 bases; J trimming: 4 bases; junction bases outside the gene matches: 11. The CDR3 here is CASSESEVLAGFYNEQFF. DNA for the CDR3: TGCGCCAGCAGTGAGTCTGAGGTTCTAGCGGGTTTTTACAATGAGCAGTTCTTC.

There are many counts of this clonotype. The chain has TRBV10-2 and TRBJ2-3; D unclear. Germline V gene lookup returns CDR1 WSHSY and CDR2 SAAADI. With 2 bases removed from V and 4 bases from J, the gap between germline ends came to 10 bases. The CDR3 runs to 14 residues. CDR3 residues: CASSEPVFSDTQYF. The CDR3 coding sequence is TGCGCCAGCAGTGAGCCGGTGTTTTCAGATACGCAGTATTTT.

This clonotype was counted between two and nine times. The V gene is TRBV7-6, the J gene TRBJ2-1; no definite D call. Trimming removed 2 bases at V and 8 bases at J, with 4 bases between. The CDR3 runs to 11 residues. Germline loops: CDR1 SGHVS, CDR2 FNYEAQ. DNA for the CDR3: TGTGCCAGCAGCTTAAAGCATGAGCAGTTCTTC. It yields the protein CASSLKHEQFF.

This chain uses TRBV12-5 with TRBJ1-2; no firm D call. V dropped 7 bases and J dropped 5 bases, with 17 bases sitting between them. The length of the CDR3 is 14 residues. Germline V gene lookup returns CDR1 LGHNT and CDR2 FRNRAP. DNA for the CDR3: TGTGCTAGTGCCCAGAATCCCGCCGAGTATGGCTACACCTTC. The encoded protein is CASAQNPAEYGYTF.

The chain couples TRBV18 to TRBJ2-3; D gene ambiguous. V gave up 6 bases and J gave up 5 bases, with 12 bases separating them. CDR1 is KGHSH, CDR2 LQKENI, per germline. This CDR3 is 13 amino acids long. DNA for the CDR3: TGTGCCAGCTCCCCTCGATGGGAAGATACGCAGTATTTT. Amino acids: CASSPRWEDTQYF.

This clonotype was found once. This may come from a read error, since a much larger clone is one base off. This CDR3 reads CAGSLFPGSNTEAFF. The CDR3 DNA reads as TGTGCCGGCAGTTTATTTCCAGGTTCGAACACTGAAGCTTTCTTT. V usage is TRBV28 and J usage is TRBJ1-1; D not certain. Germline V gives CDR1 MDHEN, CDR2 SYDVKM. CDR3 length: 15 residues.